The rows below give T cell receptor beta chains drawn from one sample of a study of blood T cell repertoires in COVID-19. Data came from immunoSEQ multiplex PCR; TCRdb stores just in-frame clones and leaves some out. This table has fewer than 45,000 clones, around 87% appearing once. The sample taken for sequencing was peripheral blood. The receptor set was obtained from an elderly man with active COVID-19. The CDR3 runs from the conserved cysteine through the conserved F or W. D genes are given only for firm matches. The size of a clone is reported for some rows only, either as once, few or many, or as a class for expanded clones.

d_call,clone_size,j_call,v_call,cdr3_nt,cdr3_aa
.,.,TRBJ2-5,TRBV7-2,TGTGCCAGCAGCAGTAATAGCGGAGGAGAGACCCAGTACTTC,CASSSNSGGETQYF
TRBD1,.,TRBJ1-2,TRBV28,TGTGCCAGCAGTGGACAGGGACGCTATGGCTACACCTTC,CASSGQGRYGYTF
.,.,TRBJ2-5,TRBV6-2/TRBV6-3,TGTGCCAGCAGTTTGGGTAGCAAAGAGACCCAGTACTTC,CASSLGSKETQYF
TRBD2,.,TRBJ2-7,TRBV3-1/TRBV3-2,TGTGCCAGCAGCCATGCCGCTAGCGGGAGAAGGGCCTACGAGCAGTACTTC,CASSHAASGRRAYEQYF
TRBD2,.,TRBJ2-2,TRBV30,TGTGCCTGCCTCACTAGCGCGAAAACCGGGGAGCTGTTTTTT,CACLTSAKTGELFF
TRBD2,.,TRBJ2-7,TRBV7-9,TGTGCCAGCAGCTTAGCGCCACTAGCGTCCTCCTACGAGCAGTACTTC,CASSLAPLASSYEQYF
.,.,TRBJ2-2,TRBV9,TGTGCCAGCAGCGTAGCTCAGGGAACGGGCGGGGAGCTGTTTTTT,CASSVAQGTGGELFF
TRBD2,.,TRBJ2-7,TRBV10-2,TGCGCCAGCAGTGAGTACGTGAGCGGGAGTGACGAGCAGTACTTC,CASSEYVSGSDEQYF
.,.,TRBJ2-2,TRBV7-9,TGTGCCAGCAGCCCCCCCGGGGCCGGGGAGCTGTTTTTT,CASSPPGAGELFF
.,.,TRBJ2-1,TRBV27,TGTGCCAGCAGTTTCCCAGGGAAGGAGCAGTTCTTC,CASSFPGKEQFF
.,.,TRBJ2-1,TRBV7-6,TGTGCCAGCAGCTTAGCCCAGAACAATGAGCAGTTCTTC,CASSLAQNNEQFF
TRBD2,.,TRBJ2-1,TRBV9,TGTGCCAGCAGTCGACTAGCGGGAGTCCAATACAATGAGCAGTTCTTC,CASSRLAGVQYNEQFF
.,.,TRBJ1-5,TRBV12-3/TRBV12-4,TGTGCCAGCAGTCAGGTGTATCAGCCCCAGCATTTT,CASSQVYQPQHF
TRBD1,few,TRBJ1-5,TRBV2,TGTGCCAGCAGCCGTCAGACAGGGTCGGGTAATCAGCCCCAGCATTTT,CASSRQTGSGNQPQHF
.,.,TRBJ2-3,TRBV7-2,TGTGCCAGCTCTCGACAGATTATCGCAGATACGCAGTATTTT,CASSRQIIADTQYF
.,.,TRBJ2-5,TRBV10-2,TGCGCCAGCAGTGAGTCGCCGGGGAGGTATCAAGAGACCCAGTACTTC,CASSESPGRYQETQYF
TRBD1,.,TRBJ2-7,TRBV9,TGTGCCAGCAGCGTAGGGACAGGGACCTACGAGCAGTACTTC,CASSVGTGTYEQYF
.,.,TRBJ1-5,TRBV27,TGTGCCAGCAGTCCCGGTCGTTATAGCAATCAGCCCCAGCATTTT,CASSPGRYSNQPQHF
TRBD2,once,TRBJ2-2,TRBV5-4,TGTGCCAGCAGCTTGGGGTCTAGCGGAATAAACACCGGGGAGCTGTTTTTT,CASSLGSSGINTGELFF
TRBD2,.,TRBJ2-3,TRBV3-1/TRBV3-2,TGTGCCAGCAGCCAAGATCGGGCGGGAGGGCTTGATACGCAGTATTTT,CASSQDRAGGLDTQYF
TRBD1,.,TRBJ1-1,TRBV28,TGTGCCAGCAGCCGCAGGGGGGCCAACACTGAAGCTTTCTTT,CASSRRGANTEAFF
TRBD1,.,TRBJ2-1,TRBV19,TGTGCCACCCTAACAGGGGGCGCAAAGGCCAATGAGCAGTTCTTC,CATLTGGAKANEQFF
.,.,TRBJ2-4,TRBV18,TGTGCCAGCTCACCTGGGGAAGGGAGGAACATTCAGTACTTC,CASSPGEGRNIQYF
TRBD1,.,TRBJ2-6,TRBV27,TGTGCCAGCAGTTCTACAGGGGCTGGGGCCAACGTCCTGACTTTC,CASSSTGAGANVLTF
TRBD1,.,TRBJ1-5,TRBV28,TGTGCCAGCAGCATGGGGGGGACAGGAAGAACCAATCAGCCCCAGCATTTT,CASSMGGTGRTNQPQHF
.,once,TRBJ2-3,TRBV7-2,TGTGCCAGCAGCTTAGATATAGTATCCACGCAGTATTTT,CASSLDIVSTQYF
.,.,TRBJ2-3,TRBV4-1,TGCGCCAGCAGCCAACAAAGCGGTAGCACAGATACGCAGTATTTT,CASSQQSGSTDTQYF
.,.,TRBJ1-5,TRBV24-1,TGTGCCACCAGTATGGGCCGGCAGCCCCAGCATTTT,CATSMGRQPQHF
TRBD2,.,TRBJ2-7,TRBV7-2,TGTGCCAGCAGCTTACGACTAGCGGGAGGTTCCCATCAGTACTTC,CASSLRLAGGSHQYF
.,few,TRBJ1-5,TRBV5-6,TGTGCCAGCAGCTTGCTTACAGGCAATCAGCCCCAGCATTTT,CASSLLTGNQPQHF
TRBD2,.,TRBJ2-1,TRBV7-8,TGTGCCAGCAGCCCCGAGCTAGCGGGAGACTTTGAGCGTGAGCAGTTCTTC,CASSPELAGDFEREQFF
TRBD2,once,TRBJ2-5,TRBV7-9,TGTGCCAGCAGCTTATTTAGCGGGAGGGGACAAGAGACCCAGTACTTC,CASSLFSGRGQETQYF
TRBD1,.,TRBJ2-1,TRBV6-5,TGTGCCAGCATTGGACAGGGGGTCTACAATGAGCAGTTCTTC,CASIGQGVYNEQFF
.,.,TRBJ2-3,TRBV24-1,TGTGCCACCAGTGATTTTCCGTCGGCAGATACGCAGTATTTT,CATSDFPSADTQYF
TRBD2,.,TRBJ2-7,TRBV5-6,TGTGCCAGCAGCGACTCGACTAGCGGGAGGGCCGAGAAGTACTTC,CASSDSTSGRAEKYF
TRBD2,.,TRBJ2-1,TRBV9,TGTGCCAGCAGCCCCCTTAGCGGGAGGGTAGACAATGAGCAGTTCTTC,CASSPLSGRVDNEQFF
.,.,TRBJ2-1,TRBV29-1,TGCAGCGTCCACTCCTCAGGACAGAGCACCGTCTTC,CSVHSSGQSTVF
TRBD2,.,TRBJ2-6,TRBV28,TGTGCCAGCAGGCCCGGGGGGGCTGGGGCCAACGTCCTGACTTTC,CASRPGGAGANVLTF
TRBD1,.,TRBJ2-5,TRBV6-5,TGTGCCAGCAGTCCCGGGACAGGGTCGGCGACCCAGTACTTC,CASSPGTGSATQYF